The next 7 T cell receptor beta chains were all read from a single sample in a study of Ad26.COV2.S vaccination and SARS-CoV-2 variants. Treatment: roughly 18 received Ad26.COV2.S at low or high dose, single or two shots; several received placebo; per-sample allocation not given. Sample collection was performed on day 63 after the first vaccine or placebo injection. TCRdb's table, derived via immunoSEQ multiplex PCR, lists solely in-frame clones and lacks some. The table includes approximately 410,000 clones, 92% detected once. Source: peripheral blood, taken in a trial of Ad26.COV2.S vaccine versus placebo. All receptors derive from a person aged 18-60 years who received the Ad26.COV2.S COVID-19 vaccine or a placebo.

This chain links TRBV4-3 with TRBJ1-6; D call uncertain. This CDR3 is built from 16 residues. Germline CDR1 reads LGHNA; CDR2 reads YSLEER. V was clipped by 1 base and J by 4 bases, with 11 bases between them. CDR3 amino acids: CASSQARTGYNSPLHF. In DNA form, the CDR3 reads TGCGCCAGCAGCCAAGCCAGAACTGGATATAATTCACCCCTCCACTTT.

The chain couples TRBV14 to TRBJ1-2; D is ambiguous. This CDR3 region has 13 residues. CDR1 SGHDN and CDR2 FVKESK come from the germline V gene. V was pared by 1 base and J by 8 bases, with 11 bases between. CDR3 protein: CASSQAGYWGYTF. The CDR3 nucleotides are TGTGCCAGCAGCCAAGCGGGCTACTGGGGCTACACCTTC. The full variable domain, its missing parts supplied by reference TRBV14 and TRBJ1-2, is EAGVTQFPSHSVIEKGQTVTLRCDPISGHDNLYWYRRVMGKEIKFLLHFVKESKQDESGMPNNRFLAERTGGTYSTLKVQPAELEDSGVYFCASSQAGYWGYTFGSGTRLTVV.

Only one count was recorded for this clone. The rearrangement joins TRBV13 to TRBJ2-7; TRBD1 or TRBD2 may be the D gene (5 bases each). Trimming shortened V by 7 bases and J by 3 bases, and 13 bases separated the two germline ends. Germline V CDR1 and CDR2: PRHDT, FYEKMQ (reference sequence). CDR3 length equals 13 residues. The CDR3 region is CASTPFGGYEQYF. The DNA of the CDR3 is TGTGCCAGCACCCCTTTTGGGGGCTACGAGCAGTACTTC.

On this clone: Other DNA sequences in the same sample also yield this CDR3. The DNA of the CDR3 is TGTGCCAGTAGTATAGGGACAGGGGTTCCCTACGAGCAGTACTTC. Amino acid sequence: CASSIGTGVPYEQYF. V and J are TRBV19 and TRBJ2-7; 9 bases line up with TRBD1. Germline lookup yields CDR1 LNHDA and CDR2 SQIVND (reference sequence). With 1 base clipped from V and 2 bases from J, the junction kept 3 bases outside the gene matches. The CDR3 totals 15 residues.

This clone appeared once. The CDR3 sequence is CASSQQFYEQYF. The CDR3 DNA reads TGTGCCAGCAGCCAACAGTTTTACGAGCAGTACTTC. The chain employs TRBV14 and TRBJ2-7; D is ambiguous. This CDR3 is built from 12 residues. The V gene lost 2 bases and the J gene lost 4 bases, with 6 bases spanning the gap. Germline CDR1 and CDR2: SGHDN and FVKESK.

This clone came up a few times. The chain is built from TRBV5-8 and TRBJ2-2; D is undetermined. Germline CDR1 SGHTS, CDR2 YDEGEE. This CDR3 contains 15 residues. V was pared by 0 bases and J by 6 bases, with 12 bases between. The CDR3 sequence: CASSLVWFSSGELFF. The CDR3 DNA reads as TGTGCCAGCAGCTTGGTTTGGTTTTCGTCCGGGGAGCTGTTTTTT.

The chain links TRBV10-1 to TRBJ2-2; 7 bases line up with TRBD2. The CDR3 spans 15 residues. V gave up 4 bases and J gave up 5 bases; unmatched junction bases: 7. The germline V gene has CDR1 WNHNN and CDR2 SYGVQD (reference sequence). The CDR3 DNA follows: TGCGCCAGCAGTGTATCTAGCGGTTTTACCGGGGAGCTGTTTTTT. Encoded protein: CASSVSSGFTGELFF.